A selection of T cell receptor beta chains follows, all from one sample in a study of control samples from healthy donors and cancer patients. Clones were read by immunoSEQ multiplex PCR, and TCRdb kept only the in-frame ones, dropping some. The top ten hold 5% to 7% of the sample, which has 60,000 to 75,000 clones, more than 70% seen once. Sequencing input: PBMCs. The receptors derive from a man in his fifties or sixties with colorectal cancer. The CDR3 runs from the conserved cysteine through the conserved F or W. Fields, in order: D gene, V gene, J gene, clone size, CDR3 protein, CDR3 DNA. The D gene is left open where the match is weak. Size is omitted from some rows. Given values are once, few, many or a class for expanded clones.

TRBD1	TRBV7-2	TRBJ1-5	.	CASSDRVGNQPQHF	TGTGCCAGCAGTGACAGGGTGGGGAATCAGCCCCAGCATTTT
.	TRBV19	TRBJ2-5	.	CASSTRGLDVETQYF	TGTGCCAGTAGTACCCGTGGACTCGACGTGGAGACCCAGTACTTC
.	TRBV6-5	TRBJ2-7	.	CASSQTEYEQYF	TGTGCCAGCAGCCAGACTGAATACGAGCAGTACTTC
.	TRBV30	TRBJ2-7	.	CAWTRDQAYEQYF	TGTGCCTGGACCCGGGACCAAGCCTACGAGCAGTACTTC
.	TRBV5-5	TRBJ2-1	.	CASSLEPYNEQFF	TGTGCCAGCAGCTTGGAGCCGTACAATGAGCAGTTCTTC
TRBD1	TRBV12-5	TRBJ2-5	.	CASGPAGTGFETQYF	TGTGCTAGTGGTCCCGCCGGGACAGGCTTCGAGACCCAGTACTTC
TRBD2	TRBV2	TRBJ2-5	.	CASSEPQLAGGLETQYF	TGTGCCAGCAGTGAGCCCCAACTAGCGGGGGGGCTGGAGACCCAGTACTTC
TRBD2	TRBV5-4	TRBJ2-5	.	CASSSGAGGPGETQYF	TGTGCCAGCAGCTCTGGAGCGGGGGGGCCGGGAGAGACCCAGTACTTC
.	TRBV6-1	TRBJ2-1	.	CASSEEGDRYNEQFF	TGTGCCAGCAGTGAAGAAGGTGACAGATACAATGAGCAGTTCTTC
.	TRBV7-2	TRBJ1-3	.	CASSLGVGGVTGNTIYF	TGTGCCAGCAGCTTAGGGGTAGGAGGGGTAACTGGAAACACCATATATTTT
TRBD2	TRBV30	TRBJ2-2	.	CAWTLLERGITGELFF	TGTGCCTGGACCCTACTAGAGCGGGGGATCACCGGGGAGCTGTTTTTT
.	TRBV2	TRBJ2-7	.	CASSLRRQGRNEQYF	TGTGCCAGCAGTCTAAGGCGTCAGGGAAGAAACGAGCAGTACTTC
.	TRBV28	TRBJ1-4	.	CASSFRVGIRTNEKLFF	TGTGCCAGCAGTTTCCGGGTTGGGATTCGAACTAATGAAAAACTGTTTTTT
.	TRBV4-1	TRBJ2-7	.	CASSQGPLGYEQYF	TGCGCCAGCAGCCAAGGGCCCCTTGGGTACGAGCAGTACTTC
.	TRBV9	TRBJ1-3	.	CASSVVGGPSSGNTIYF	TGTGCCAGCAGCGTAGTTGGGGGGCCCAGCTCTGGAAACACCATATATTTT
.	TRBV6-5	TRBJ1-6	.	CASSYQNSPLHF	TGTGCCAGCAGTTACCAAAATTCACCCCTCCACTTT
TRBD2	TRBV12-5	TRBJ2-3	once	CASGERGVSTDTQYF	TGTGCTAGTGGTGAGCGGGGGGTTAGCACAGATACGCAGTATTTT
.	TRBV19	TRBJ2-5	.	CASSIAGGAETQYF	TGTGCCAGTAGTATAGCTGGCGGAGCAGAGACCCAGTACTTC
.	TRBV5-1	TRBJ2-3	.	CASSSQGTDTQYF	TGCGCCAGCAGTTCGCAGGGGACAGATACGCAGTATTTT
TRBD1	TRBV28	TRBJ1-4	.	CASSPPKTGPSTNEKLFF	TGTGCCAGCAGTCCACCCAAGACAGGGCCTTCAACTAATGAAAAACTGTTTTTT
.	TRBV19	TRBJ2-7	.	CASSIKASYEQYF	TGTGCCAGTAGTATCAAGGCCTCCTACGAGCAGTACTTC
.	TRBV18	TRBJ2-3	few	CASSPRQASTDTQYF	TGTGCCAGCTCGCCCAGACAGGCTAGCACAGATACGCAGTATTTT
.	TRBV9	TRBJ1-3	.	CASSALPGGSSGNTIYF	TGTGCCAGCAGCGCCCTCCCAGGTGGTTCCTCTGGAAACACCATATATTTT
.	TRBV4-1	TRBJ2-5	.	CASSQGVGPEKTQYF	TGCGCCAGCAGCCAAGGGGTCGGGCCCGAGAAAACCCAGTACTTC
TRBD1	TRBV24-1	TRBJ1-2	.	CATRESGQGAGGYTF	TGTGCCACCAGAGAATCCGGACAGGGGGCAGGGGGCTACACCTTC
TRBD1	TRBV2	TRBJ2-7	.	CASSWDRGSGEQYF	TGTGCCAGCAGTTGGGACAGGGGGTCAGGCGAGCAGTACTTC
TRBD2	TRBV10-3	TRBJ2-3	.	CAITPSGSTDTQYF	TGTGCCATCACACCTAGCGGTAGCACAGATACGCAGTATTTT
TRBD1	TRBV30	TRBJ1-2	.	CAWTLTGSMYGYTF	TGTGCCTGGACCCTGACAGGGAGTATGTATGGCTACACCTTC
TRBD2	TRBV6-5	TRBJ2-5	.	CASTDPGGGVETQYF	TGTGCCAGCACCGACCCTGGCGGGGGGGTGGAGACCCAGTACTTC
.	TRBV14	TRBJ1-4	.	CASSQVPGLANEKLFF	TGTGCCAGCAGCCAAGTCCCAGGGCTAGCTAATGAAAAACTGTTTTTT
TRBD1	TRBV6-6	TRBJ2-7	.	CASSVTGVGVGEQYF	TGTGCCAGCTCGGTTACAGGGGTGGGTGTGGGGGAGCAGTACTTC
.	TRBV28	TRBJ1-6	.	CASSFVGGDPNSPLHF	TGTGCCAGCAGTTTCGTTGGGGGCGATCCTAATTCACCCCTCCACTTT